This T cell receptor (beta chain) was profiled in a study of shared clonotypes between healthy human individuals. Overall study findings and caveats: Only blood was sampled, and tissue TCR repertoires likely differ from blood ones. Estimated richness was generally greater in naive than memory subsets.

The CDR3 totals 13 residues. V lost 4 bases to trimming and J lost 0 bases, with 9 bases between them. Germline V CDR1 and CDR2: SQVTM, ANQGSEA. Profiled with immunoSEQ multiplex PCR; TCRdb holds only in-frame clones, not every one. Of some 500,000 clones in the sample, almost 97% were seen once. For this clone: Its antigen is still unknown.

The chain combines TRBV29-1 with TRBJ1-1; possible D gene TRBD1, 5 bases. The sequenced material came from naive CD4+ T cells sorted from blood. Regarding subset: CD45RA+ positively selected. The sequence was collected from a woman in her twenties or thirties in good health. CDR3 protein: CSVATVMNTEAFF. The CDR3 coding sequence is TGCAGCGTTGCGACAGTCATGAACACTGAAGCTTTCTTT.